This T cell receptor beta chain was found in a study of regulatory T cells in long-lasting Graves disease. At the level of the study: Antithyroid drug use was under 3 months in newly diagnosed Graves' patients.

Study-level results: Sample size was small, which may have lowered accuracy. Persistent Graves' patients showed less TCR diversity than newly diagnosed patients showed.

Time point reported: newly diagnosed GD, antithyroid drugs for less than 3 months. After RNA was extracted from PBMCs, the TCR library was made from it. This clonotype was recorded at least ten times. The antigen remains unidentified. This CDR3 is built from 12 residues. Trimming took off 3 bases at V and 7 bases at J, with 6 bases between the two ends. Relying on iRepertoire HTBI primers and Arm-PCR of CDR3 regions, the team built TCR beta libraries. TCRdb reprocessed the multiplex PCR reads via MiXCR and lists one record per CDR3 protein. The table records about 380,000 distinct CDR3 sequences, 15% to 18% of them present only once.

The chain couples TRBV12-3 or TRBV12-4 to TRBJ1-4; D is perhaps TRBD1 (5 bases). This receptor was obtained from a female donor with Graves disease. The sample in question was peripheral blood mononuclear cells (PBMCs), obtained at new diagnosis, from a patient treated with antithyroid drugs. The CDR3 region is CASSLGGEKLFF. Written as DNA, the CDR3 is TGTGCCAGCAGTTTGGGGGGTGAAAAACTGTTTTTT.